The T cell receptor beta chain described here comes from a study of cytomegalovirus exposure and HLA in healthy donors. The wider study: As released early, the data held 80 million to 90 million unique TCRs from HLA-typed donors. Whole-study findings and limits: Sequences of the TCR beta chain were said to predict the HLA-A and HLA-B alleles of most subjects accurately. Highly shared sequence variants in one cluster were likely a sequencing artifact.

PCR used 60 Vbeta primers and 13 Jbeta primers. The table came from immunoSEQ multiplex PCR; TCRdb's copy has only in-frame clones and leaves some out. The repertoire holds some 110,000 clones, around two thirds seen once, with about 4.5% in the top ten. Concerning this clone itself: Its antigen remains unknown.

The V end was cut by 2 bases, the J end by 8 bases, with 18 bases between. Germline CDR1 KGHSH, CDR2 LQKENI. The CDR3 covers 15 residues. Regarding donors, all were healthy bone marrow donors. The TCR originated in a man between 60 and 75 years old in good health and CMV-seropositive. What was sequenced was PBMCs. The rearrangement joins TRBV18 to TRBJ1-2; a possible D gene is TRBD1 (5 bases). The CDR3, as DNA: TGTGCCAGCTCACCAGTAGGGGAAGGCCTTCTCGGCTACACCTTC. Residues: CASSPVGEGLLGYTF.